Presented here are 32 T cell receptor beta chains from one specimen sequenced in a study of tumor-infiltrating lymphocytes in oesophageal squamous cell carcinoma. Using its own MiXCR run on the PCR reads, TCRdb lists one record per CDR3 protein. The sample contains more than 15,000 distinct CDR3 sequences, 40% to 55% of which appear only once. Material: esophageal tumor tissue. The origin of the receptors is a male donor with esophageal squamous cell carcinoma.

V usage is TRBV7-3 and J usage is TRBJ2-4; D unresolved. The DNA end is a closer match to TRBJ2-5, so the J assignment may be wrong. The germline CDR1 and CDR2 sequences are SGHTA and FQGTGA. The CDR3 is made up of 13 amino acids. The CDR3 DNA sequence: TGTGCCAGCAGCTCCTCCGACTTAGAGACCCAGTACTTC. Translating gives CASSSSDLETQYF.

The chain has TRBV7-9 and TRBJ1-2, with D hard to call. The J call may be faulty, since TRBJ2-7 better matches the DNA end. This CDR3 contains 12 residues. From germline, CDR1 is SEHNR and CDR2 FQNEAQ (reference sequence). For the CDR3, the DNA is TGTGCCAGCAGCCCCACTTCCTACGAGCAGTACTTC. Residues: CASSPTSYEQYF.

This clonotype appeared many times. One base away lies a much larger clone, so this may be a sequencing read error. CDR3 DNA: TGTGCCAGCAGCTTAATGGGGAATGAGCAGTACTTC. Translation: CASSLMGNEQYF. The V gene is TRBV11-2, the J gene TRBJ2-5, with D uncertain. From germline, CDR1 is SGHAT and CDR2 FQNNGV. The CDR3 extends over 12 amino acids. V lost 2 bases to trimming and J lost 11 bases, with 12 bases between them.

This clonotype was observed at least ten times. The rearrangement links TRBV11-2 to TRBJ2-1, with unresolved D. In germline, CDR1 is SGHAT, CDR2 FQNNGV. Deletions cut 5 bases from V and 9 bases from J, with 14 bases between. The CDR3 has 13 amino acids. CDR3 sequence reads: CASSPHQRGEQFF. For the CDR3, the DNA is TGTGCCAGCAGCCCTCACCAACGCGGTGAGCAGTTCTTC.

This clonotype occurred a few times. The chain carries TRBV7-2 and TRBJ2-1; a weak D match, TRBD2 (6 bases). Trimming removed 4 bases from V and 8 bases from J, with 12 bases in between. CDR3 length: 13 residues. Germline-derived CDR1 and CDR2 are SGHTA and FQGNSA. Here the CDR3 DNA reads TGTGCCAGCAGCTCGGGGGTTTCCCATGAGCAGTTCTTC. Translated, it gives CASSSGVSHEQFF. The variable domain in full, completed from reference TRBV7-2 and TRBJ2-1, reads GAGVSQSPSNKVTEKGKDVELRCDPISGHTALYWYRQSLGQGLEFLIYFQGNSAPDKSGLPSDRFSAERTGGSVSTLTIQRTQQEDSAVYLCASSSGVSHEQFFGPGTRLTVL.

The rearrangement links TRBV7-2 to TRBJ2-1; D perhaps matches TRBD1 (6 bases). The CDR3 has 15 amino acids. V lost 7 bases and J lost 6, with 19 bases in between. The germline V gene encodes CDR1 SGHTA and CDR2 FQGNSA. CDR3 in DNA: TGTGCCAGCAAAAGCACAAATACCAGGGGCAATGAGCAGTTCTTC. Translated: CASKSTNTRGNEQFF.

This rearrangement joins TRBV6-6 to TRBJ2-4; TRBD1 matches at 9 bases. The CDR3 has 17 residues. Per germline, CDR1 MNHNY and CDR2 SVGAGI (reference sequence). Trimming cost V 2 bases and J 2 bases; bases outside gene matches: 7. In nucleotides, the CDR3 is TGTGCCAGCAGTTACAGAGGGACAGGGAAGACCAAAAACATTCAGTACTTC. Protein sequence: CASSYRGTGKTKNIQYF.

In its sample, this clonotype was seen many times. The chain recombines TRBV12-3 or TRBV12-4 with TRBJ2-1; D is unclear. Near its end, the DNA agrees better with TRBJ2-7, so the J call may be wrong. This CDR3 spans 14 amino acids. The CDR3 here is CASSFDRLLQEQYF. The CDR3, as DNA: TGTGCCAGCAGTTTCGATAGGCTTCTTCAGGAGCAGTACTTC.

This clonotype appeared many times. The rearrangement joins TRBV24-1 to TRBJ2-2; D ambiguous. This CDR3 is 15 amino acids long. Germline assignment: CDR1 KGHDR and CDR2 SFDVKD. Trimming took off 4 bases at V and 6 bases at J, with 14 bases between the two ends. CDR3 bases: TGTGCCACCAGTGACCCCCCCCCTTCGGCCGGGGAGCTGTTTTTT. Protein product: CATSDPPPSAGELFF.

Points on this clonotype: Just one base apart from a much larger clone, this may be a read error. The chain couples TRBV7-6 to TRBJ2-1, with 7 bases identical to TRBD1. The DNA matches TRBJ2-7 better at its end, which makes the J call doubtful. CDR1 and CDR2 from the germline V gene are SGHVS and FNYEAQ. This CDR3 spans 13 amino acids. CDR3 loop: CASSFDRDNEQYF. The CDR3 DNA sequence: TGTGCCAGCAGCTTCGACAGGGACAATGAGCAGTACTTC.

A word on this clonotype: The CDR3 end shows no conserved phenylalanine or tryptophan, and so a read error is likely. Because the CDR3's place on the DNA is in doubt, the DNA is left out and the CDR3 is given as listed by TCRdb. V usage is TRBV6-9 and J usage is TRBJ2-7; no DNA check was done on the table's D call, TRBD2. 18 amino acids form the CDR3, both terminal residues included. CDR1 is MNHGY and CDR2 is SVAAGI in the germline V gene. The chain's CDR3 is CASSYPSGRPDYGYTFGS.

By frequency in the sample, this clonotype is medium-sized. The chain recombines TRBV6-6 with TRBJ2-4; TRBD1 or TRBD2 may be the D gene (5 bases each). CDR3 length: 14 residues. The germline V gene encodes CDR1 MNHNY and CDR2 SVGAGI (reference sequence). Trimming left V 2 bases short and J 0 bases short, with 5 bases between. CDR3 protein: CASSYGGAKNIQYF. CDR3 nucleotide sequence: TGTGCCAGCAGTTACGGGGGAGCCAAAAACATTCAGTACTTC.

Judged by abundance, this clonotype is medium-sized. The chain is built from TRBV7-9 and TRBJ2-7; TRBD2 matches 12 bases. J gave up 7 bases and V 1 base, and 14 bases lay outside the gene matches. Germline loops: CDR1 SEHNR, CDR2 FQNEAQ (reference sequence). The CDR3 is 18 amino acids. This CDR3 is CASSLGWLAGGHRHEQYF. In nucleotides, the CDR3 is TGTGCCAGCAGCTTAGGGTGGCTAGCGGGAGGGCACAGGCATGAGCAGTACTTC.

This clonotype was seen ten or more times. The gene calls are TRBV18 and TRBJ2-3; 10 bases are a match to TRBD2. Losses at the gene ends were 4 bases for V and 2 bases for J; bases not matched to a gene: 9. Germline-derived CDR1 and CDR2 are KGHSH and LQKENI. This CDR3 contains 17 residues. The CDR3 DNA reads as TGTGCCAGCTCACTCAGCCTAGCGGGAGTACTCACAGATACGCAGTATTTT. Its translation: CASSLSLAGVLTDTQYF.

The V gene is TRBV7-8, the J gene TRBJ2-7; tentative D call: TRBD1 (5 bases). With 0 bases removed from V and 7 bases from J, the gap between germline ends came to 16 bases. CDR1 and CDR2 from the germline V gene are SGHVS and FQNEAQ. The length of the CDR3 is 15 residues. The DNA of the CDR3 is TGTGCCAGCAGCTTAGCCGGACCCAGGGAAGATGAGCAGTACTTC. Translation: CASSLAGPREDEQYF.

The rearrangement uses TRBV3-1 and TRBJ2-1; either TRBD1 or TRBD2 may fit D (5 bases each). The germline gives CDR1 LGHDT, CDR2 YNNKEL (reference sequence). This CDR3 has 13 residues. V gave up 10 bases and J gave up 3 bases, with 13 bases separating them. Here the CDR3 reads CATGTLGYNEQFF. The CDR3 DNA reads TGTGCCACCGGGACGCTAGGCTACAATGAGCAGTTCTTC.

The rearrangement uses TRBV11-2 and TRBJ2-3; 10 bases line up with TRBD2. The CDR3 totals 17 residues. With 1 base clipped from V and 5 bases from J, the junction kept 9 bases outside the gene matches. In germline, CDR1 is SGHAT, CDR2 FQNNGV. The DNA for the CDR3 is TGTGCCAGCAGCTTAGGCGGCAGCGGGGGGGCCGGAGATACGCAGTATTTT. This translates into CASSLGGSGGAGDTQYF.

The genes are TRBV7-3 and TRBJ2-5; D not resolved. This CDR3 region has 13 residues. The germline V and J ends were trimmed by 0 bases and 4 bases, with 6 bases remaining between them. The germline V gene has CDR1 SGHTA and CDR2 FQGTGA. The CDR3 region has the DNA TGTGCCAGCAGCTTAACCGGCCCAGAGACCCAGTACTTC. This gives the protein CASSLTGPETQYF. The full variable domain, its missing parts supplied by reference TRBV7-3 and TRBJ2-5, is GAGVSQTPSNKVTEKGKYVELRCDPISGHTALYWYRQSLGQGPEFLIYFQGTGAADDSGLPNDRFFAVRPEGSVSTLKIQRTERGDSAVYLCASSLTGPETQYFGPGTRLLVL.

The chain joins TRBV9 to TRBJ1-1; D is unresolved. Trimming stripped 3 bases from V and 10 bases from J, with 13 bases between. The germline gives CDR1 SGDLS, CDR2 YYNGEE. There are 12 residues in the CDR3. The CDR3 spells CASSAVLDGAFF. As DNA, the CDR3 is TGTGCCAGCAGCGCAGTGTTAGACGGAGCTTTCTTT.

This clonotype has ten or more counts. The V and J genes are TRBV6-6 and TRBJ2-7, with a tentative D call TRBD2 (6 bases). V shed 2 bases and J shed 1 base, with 9 bases lying between them. The CDR3 sequence is 14 residues long. CDR1 and CDR2 from the germline V gene are MNHNY and SVGAGI (reference sequence). CDR3 loop: CASSYRRGSYEQYF. The CDR3, as DNA: TGTGCCAGCAGTTACCGCCGGGGGTCCTACGAGCAGTACTTC.

By share, this clonotype counts as large. This chain connects TRBV7-9 to TRBJ2-5; 7 nucleotides agree with TRBD2. CDR1 and CDR2 (germline): SEHNR, FQNEAQ (reference sequence). J lost 2 bases, V lost 6 bases, and 6 bases had no gene match. This CDR3 is 14 amino acids long. Here the CDR3 reads CASRKTSAQETQYF. The DNA of the CDR3 is TGTGCCAGCAGGAAAACTAGCGCTCAAGAGACCCAGTACTTC.

With respect to this clonotype: This could be a read error, since a much larger clone is one nucleotide away. The rearrangement joins TRBV27 to TRBJ2-7, with 9 nucleotides matching TRBD1. Losses at the gene ends were 6 bases for V and 9 bases for J; bases not matched to a gene: 15. The germline V gene encodes CDR1 MNHEY and CDR2 SMNVEV (reference sequence). The CDR3 contains 15 residues. The DNA of the CDR3 is TGTGCCAGCAGCCTGCTACCGGGACAGGGAATGGGGCAGTACTTC. Translated, it gives CASSLLPGQGMGQYF.

In this sample, this clonotype is large. V and J are TRBV7-6 and TRBJ2-7; D gene uncertain. Germline-derived CDR1 and CDR2 are SGHVS and FNYEAQ. The CDR3 extends over 13 amino acids. The germline V and J ends were trimmed by 1 base and 3 bases, with 7 bases remaining between them. The CDR3, as DNA: TGTGCCAGCAGCTTAGTTCTAAGCTACGAGCAGTACTTC. Translation: CASSLVLSYEQYF.

This chain joins TRBV11-3 and TRBJ2-3; the match to TRBD2 covers 15 bases. J gave up 5 bases and V 5 bases, and 8 bases lay outside the gene matches. CDR1 is SGHNT, CDR2 YENEEA, per germline. The CDR3 is made up of 17 amino acids. The CDR3 sequence is CASSNLGTSGRRDTQYF. The CDR3 nucleotides are TGTGCCAGCAGCAACCTCGGGACTAGCGGGAGGCGAGATACGCAGTATTTT.

This clonotype was found a few times. J is TRBJ2-1 and V is TRBV12-3 or TRBV12-4; D is possibly TRBD1 (5 bases). The tail of the sequence fits TRBJ2-7 better, so the J call may be wrong. This CDR3 is 15 amino acids long. Written as DNA, the CDR3 is TGTGCCAGCAGTTTGGTTCAGGGCGTTTCCTACGAGCAGTACTTC. Its translation: CASSLVQGVSYEQYF.

The chain links TRBV6-1 to TRBJ2-6, with 7 bases aligning to TRBD2. The CDR3 runs 15 residues. From germline, CDR1 is MNHNS and CDR2 SASEGT. V shed 4 bases and J 4 bases; nucleotides not matched to a gene: 4. This CDR3 reads CASSGSGKGANVLTF. CDR3 DNA sequence: TGTGCCAGCAGTGGGAGCGGGAAGGGGGCCAACGTCCTGACTTTC.

The table lists this clonotype with many counts. This chain links TRBV7-3 with TRBJ2-7, with 7 positions matching TRBD2. V was clipped by 6 bases and J by 7 bases; unmatched bases: 12. Germline CDR1 SGHTA, CDR2 FQGTGA. This CDR3 spans 14 amino acids. The CDR3 sequence is CASSSAGDLDEQYF. The CDR3 coding sequence is TGTGCCAGCAGTTCGGCGGGAGATTTGGATGAGCAGTACTTC.

The chain has TRBV6-5 and TRBJ2-3; D not certain. Germline values: CDR1 MNHEY, CDR2 SVGAGI. The length of the CDR3 is 14 residues. CDR3 DNA: TGTGCTAGCTCGTCCGGGCCCGGCACAGATACGCAGTATTTT. It yields the protein CASSSGPGTDTQYF.

This clonotype was recorded many times. The conserved phenylalanine or tryptophan normally closing the CDR3 is absent here, so this likely arose from a read error. It is unclear where the CDR3 begins or ends on the DNA, so no DNA is shown, and the CDR3 is as TCRdb lists it. This sequence joins TRBV7-6 and TRBJ2-7; TRBD1 is taken as the D call from the table, unchecked against the DNA. CDR1 and CDR2 from the germline V gene are SGHVS and FNYEAQ. A total of 16 residues make up the CDR3, ends included. This CDR3 is CASSLGQGGYGYTFGS.

The chain joins TRBV7-4 to TRBJ2-3; 7 bases fit TRBD2. The germline gives CDR1 SGHVT, CDR2 SQSDAQ. Trimming at V came to 6 bases and at J to 0 bases, leaving 3 bases not matched to a gene. The CDR3 sequence is 14 residues long. CDR3 amino acids: CASSNSGSTDTQYF. CDR3 nucleotides: TGTGCCAGCAGTAATAGCGGGAGCACAGATACGCAGTATTTT.

In DNA form, the CDR3 reads TGTGCCAGCAATGGGGTTACGGACATTCAGTACTTC. Translation: CASNGVTDIQYF. The chain joins TRBV28 to TRBJ2-5; no definite D call. The J call could be wrong; TRBJ2-4 is a better fit for the DNA end. The germline CDR1 and CDR2 sequences are MDHEN and SYDVKM. The CDR3 consists of 12 residues.

There are many counts of this clonotype. Possible read error: a much larger clone is one base away. CDR3 in DNA: TGTGCCAGCAGCTTAAATCCCATTTTTACGGGAGGGCCCAATGAGCAGTACTTC. It codes for CASSLNPIFTGGPNEQYF. V gene TRBV7-2 combines with J gene TRBJ2-7; 8 bases are a match to TRBD2. Germline V gene data show CDR1 as SGHTA and CDR2 as FQGNSA. This CDR3 has 18 residues. Trimming removed 2 bases from V and 7 bases from J; junction bases left unmatched: 19.